The rows below give T cell receptor beta chains drawn from one sample of a study of T cell changes during pregnancy in multiple sclerosis. TCRdb's table, derived via immunoSEQ multiplex PCR, lists solely in-frame clones and lacks some. This sample has over 50,000 clones, with 93% found just once. Sequenced here: peripheral blood, sampled in the second trimester of pregnancy. These receptor sequences come from a female donor with multiple sclerosis, enrolled in a pregnancy study. Both conserved end residues are part of each CDR3. Each record gives: clone size, V gene, J gene, D gene, CDR3 protein, CDR3 DNA. The D gene is left open where the match is weak. Clone size is not always given. Where it is, it says once, few, many or a class for expanded clones.

>once|TRBV11-2|TRBJ2-7|-
CASSTGSSSYEQYF
TGTGCCAGCAGCACAGGCAGCAGCTCCTACGAGCAGTACTTC
>-|TRBV5-4|TRBJ2-3|TRBD2
CASSSARVAGDTDTQYF
TGTGCCAGCAGCTCGGCCAGAGTAGCGGGAGATACAGATACGCAGTATTTT
>-|TRBV29-1|TRBJ2-7|-
CSVEVETNSYEQYF
TGCAGCGTTGAAGTAGAAACTAACTCCTACGAGCAGTACTTC
>-|TRBV6-1|TRBJ1-1|TRBD1
CASRGGGTVRLVF
TGTGCCAGCAGGGGCGGTGGGACAGTACGACTGGTCTTT
>-|TRBV6-5|TRBJ2-1|TRBD2
CASGASGSNEQFF
TGTGCCAGCGGTGCTAGCGGGAGCAATGAGCAGTTCTTC
>-|TRBV23-1|TRBJ2-7|TRBD1
CASSRTGGKHEQYF
TGCGCCAGCAGCCGGACAGGGGGGAAACACGAGCAGTACTTC
>-|TRBV7-9|TRBJ2-1|-
CASSPYNNEQFF
TGTGCCAGCAGCCCATACAACAATGAGCAGTTCTTC
>-|TRBV4-3|TRBJ1-2|-
CASSHGTTGDYYGYTF
TGCGCCAGCAGCCACGGGACTACCGGGGATTACTATGGCTACACCTTC
>-|TRBV6-5|TRBJ2-1|TRBD2
CASSYSKASGHNEQFF
TGTGCCAGCAGTTACTCGAAGGCTAGCGGGCACAATGAGCAGTTCTTC
>-|TRBV29-1|TRBJ1-5|TRBD1
CSVGQGGNQPQHF
TGCAGCGTTGGACAGGGGGGCAATCAGCCCCAGCATTTT
>-|TRBV5-6|TRBJ1-6|-
CASSSAGNSPLHF
TGTGCCAGCAGCTCCGCAGGGAATTCACCCCTCCACTTT
>-|TRBV5-1|TRBJ2-4|-
CASSLEAPRALAKNIQYF
TGCGCCAGCAGCTTGGAAGCCCCCCGTGCTCTAGCCAAAAACATTCAGTACTTC
>-|TRBV28|TRBJ1-1|-
CASRQMIRNTEAFF
TGTGCCAGCAGACAAATGATCAGGAACACTGAAGCTTTCTTT
>once|TRBV5-5|TRBJ2-7|-
CASSSSYEQYF
TGTGCCAGCAGCTCTTCCTACGAGCAGTACTTC
>-|TRBV5-4|TRBJ1-2|-
CASSLAGGGYGYTF
TGTGCCAGCAGCTTGGCCGGGGGGGGCTATGGCTACACCTTC
>once|TRBV28|TRBJ1-2|TRBD1
CASSFVQGLGYTF
TGTGCCAGCAGTTTTGTACAGGGGCTCGGCTACACCTTC
>-|TRBV6-6|TRBJ2-5|TRBD2
CASIQSGGGGQETQYF
TGTGCCAGCATTCAATCGGGCGGCGGGGGCCAAGAGACCCAGTACTTC
>-|TRBV10-3|TRBJ2-5|-
CAVSNGGGRQTQYF
TGTGCCGTATCCAACGGTGGAGGGAGGCAGACCCAGTACTTC
>-|TRBV7-9|TRBJ1-3|-
CASSLNTGNTIYF
TGTGCCAGCAGCTTAAATACTGGAAACACCATATATTTT
>-|TRBV5-6|TRBJ2-1|-
CASSLIDEQFF
TGTGCCAGCAGCTTGATCGATGAGCAGTTCTTC
>-|TRBV7-9|TRBJ1-2|TRBD1
CASRPGQVDGYTF
TGTGCCAGCAGACCGGGACAGGTTGATGGCTACACCTTC
>-|TRBV6-1|TRBJ1-1|TRBD1
CASTRQGTPEAFF
TGTGCCAGCACCCGACAGGGGACCCCTGAAGCTTTCTTT
>-|TRBV11-1|TRBJ2-5|-
CASSLSQGQETQYF
TGTGCCAGCAGCTTAAGCCAGGGACAAGAGACCCAGTACTTC
>-|TRBV7-6|TRBJ2-7|-
CASSLGSGHGYYEQYF
TGTGCCAGCAGCTTAGGCTCAGGGCATGGGTACTACGAGCAGTACTTC
>-|TRBV11-3|TRBJ2-2|TRBD2
CASREREGTGELFF
TGTGCCAGCAGGGAGCGGGAGGGCACCGGGGAGCTGTTTTTT
>-|TRBV6-1|TRBJ2-2|TRBD2
CASSPSGPNTGELFF
TGTGCCAGCAGCCCTAGCGGTCCGAACACCGGGGAGCTGTTTTTT
>-|TRBV6-1|TRBJ1-4|-
CASWRAATNEKLFF
TGTGCCAGCTGGAGGGCAGCAACTAATGAAAAACTGTTTTTT
>-|TRBV5-1|TRBJ2-7|-
CASSSGHPYEQYF
TGCGCCAGCAGCTCCGGACACCCCTACGAGCAGTACTTC
>-|TRBV6-5|TRBJ1-1|-
CASSYDVRENAEAFF
TGTGCCAGCAGTTACGATGTTAGGGAGAACGCTGAAGCTTTCTTT
>-|TRBV5-1|TRBJ2-1|-
CASSLGRGRNEQFF
TGCGCCAGCAGCTTGGGGCGGGGAAGGAATGAGCAGTTCTTC
>-|TRBV4-2|TRBJ2-7|TRBD1
CASSQDLGTGGNEQYF
TGTGCCAGCAGCCAAGATCTTGGGACAGGGGGTAACGAGCAGTACTTC
>once|TRBV27|TRBJ2-7|-
CASRMGAEQYF
TGTGCCAGCAGGATGGGGGCCGAGCAGTACTTC
>few|TRBV7-2|TRBJ2-3|-
CASSRLFGSDTQYF
TGTGCCAGCAGCCGACTCTTTGGGAGTGATACGCAGTATTTT
>-|TRBV7-6|TRBJ2-1|TRBD2
CASSLVPSGMGNEQFF
TGTGCCAGCAGCTTAGTCCCTAGCGGGATGGGGAATGAGCAGTTCTTC
>-|TRBV7-6|TRBJ2-4|-
CASSAGQNIQYF
TGTGCCAGCAGCGCGGGCCAAAACATTCAGTACTTC
>few|TRBV19|TRBJ1-1|-
CASSSPNRENGAFF
TGTGCCAGTAGTAGCCCTAATCGGGAGAATGGGGCTTTCTTT
>-|TRBV28|TRBJ2-7|-
CASSNGGASYEQYF
TGTGCCAGCAGCAACGGGGGAGCCTCCTACGAGCAGTACTTC
>-|TRBV9|TRBJ2-1|TRBD2
CASSVEAGGRGEQFF
TGTGCCAGCAGCGTAGAGGCGGGAGGGAGAGGTGAGCAGTTCTTC
>-|TRBV15|TRBJ1-2|-
CATSSPGRYGYTF
TGTGCCACCAGCAGCCCCGGGAGGTATGGCTACACCTTC
>-|TRBV9|TRBJ1-2|-
CASSVGGGGQLQLATF
TGTGCCAGCAGCGTAGGAGGGGGGGGGCAGTTGCAGTTAGCCACCTTC
>-|TRBV14|TRBJ2-1|-
CASSLLLGAVDEQFF
TGTGCCAGCAGCCTTTTGCTGGGGGCGGTCGATGAGCAGTTCTTC
>-|TRBV5-1|TRBJ2-5|-
CASSLGQGPFQETQYF
TGCGCCAGCAGCTTGGGTCAGGGGCCTTTCCAAGAGACCCAGTACTTC
>-|TRBV5-1|TRBJ1-1|TRBD1
CASSQAGGTGGTEAFF
TGCGCCAGCAGCCAAGCCGGTGGGACAGGGGGGACTGAAGCTTTCTTT
>-|TRBV19|TRBJ2-7|-
CASSFGPSYEQYF
TGTGCCAGTAGTTTTGGCCCGTCCTACGAGCAGTACTTC
>once|TRBV7-2|TRBJ2-1|-
CASSALYNEQFF
TGTGCCAGCAGCGCACTATACAATGAGCAGTTCTTC